The next 5 T cell receptor beta chains were all read from a single sample in a study of control samples from healthy donors and cancer patients. Sequenced by immunoSEQ multiplex PCR; TCRdb stores in-frame clones only, minus some. Of approximately 190,000 clones listed, 90% to 95% are singletons. Sequencing was carried out using blood. The receptors shown here come from a man aged 25 to 40 in good health.

This sequence joins TRBV3-1 (or the pseudogene TRBV3-2) and TRBJ1-5, with no clear D. V was pared by 3 bases and J by 4 bases, with 7 bases between. The germline CDR1 and CDR2 sequences are LGHDT and YNNKEL (reference sequence). The CDR3 loop spans 13 amino acids. The CDR3 nucleotides read TGTGCCAGCAGCCAGCTGGGAAATCAGCCCCAGCATTTT. It translates to CASSQLGNQPQHF.

This clone has only one observation. This chain links TRBV7-2 with TRBJ2-2; D could derive from TRBD1 or TRBD2 (6 bases each). The germline V gene has CDR1 SGHTA and CDR2 FQGNSA. V was trimmed by 5 bases and J by 5 bases, leaving 21 bases between them. This CDR3 is built from 17 residues. CDR3 loop: CASSQNSIRGRTGELFF. CDR3 nucleotide sequence: TGTGCCAGCAGCCAAAATAGTATCCGGGGGCGTACCGGGGAGCTGTTTTTT. The variable domain in full, with the rest retrieved from reference TRBV7-2 and TRBJ2-2, is GAGVSQSPSNKVTEKGKDVELRCDPISGHTALYWYRQSLGQGLEFLIYFQGNSAPDKSGLPSDRFSAERTGGSVSTLTIQRTQQEDSAVYLCASSQNSIRGRTGELFFGEGSRLTVL.

This chain links TRBV5-1 with TRBJ2-5; TRBD1 or TRBD2 may be the D gene (5 bases each). This CDR3 spans 15 amino acids. Per the germline V gene, CDR1 is SGHRS and CDR2 is YFSETQ. V was trimmed by 1 base and J by 2 bases, leaving 12 bases between them. The CDR3 protein is CASSLTGLPQETQYF. In nucleotides, the CDR3 is TGCGCCAGCAGCTTGACAGGACTCCCTCAAGAGACCCAGTACTTC.

The chain is built from TRBV19 and TRBJ1-2; tentative D call: TRBD1 (5 bases). Germline V gives CDR1 LNHDA, CDR2 SQIVND (reference sequence). Trimming cost V 6 bases and J 4 bases, with 12 bases left between them. This CDR3 comprises 13 residues. The CDR3 sequence: CASRFDRGYGYTF. The CDR3 DNA sequence: TGTGCCAGTAGGTTCGATAGGGGCTATGGCTACACCTTC. The whole variable domain, filled in from reference TRBV19 and TRBJ1-2, reads DGGITQSPKYLFRKEGQNVTLSCEQNLNHDAMYWYRQDPGQGLRLIYYSQIVNDFQKGDIAEGYSVSREKKESFPLTVTSAQKNPTAFYLCASRFDRGYGYTFGSGTRLTVV.

This chain uses TRBV11-3 with TRBJ1-1; the match to TRBD1 covers 7 bases. Germline CDR1 is SGHNT and CDR2 is YENEEA. Trimming removed 4 bases from V and 1 base from J; junction bases left unmatched: 6. The CDR3 consists of 15 residues. The CDR3 bases are TGTGCCAGCAGCTCAAAGACAGGGCAGAACACTGAAGCTTTCTTT. Translation: CASSSKTGQNTEAFF.